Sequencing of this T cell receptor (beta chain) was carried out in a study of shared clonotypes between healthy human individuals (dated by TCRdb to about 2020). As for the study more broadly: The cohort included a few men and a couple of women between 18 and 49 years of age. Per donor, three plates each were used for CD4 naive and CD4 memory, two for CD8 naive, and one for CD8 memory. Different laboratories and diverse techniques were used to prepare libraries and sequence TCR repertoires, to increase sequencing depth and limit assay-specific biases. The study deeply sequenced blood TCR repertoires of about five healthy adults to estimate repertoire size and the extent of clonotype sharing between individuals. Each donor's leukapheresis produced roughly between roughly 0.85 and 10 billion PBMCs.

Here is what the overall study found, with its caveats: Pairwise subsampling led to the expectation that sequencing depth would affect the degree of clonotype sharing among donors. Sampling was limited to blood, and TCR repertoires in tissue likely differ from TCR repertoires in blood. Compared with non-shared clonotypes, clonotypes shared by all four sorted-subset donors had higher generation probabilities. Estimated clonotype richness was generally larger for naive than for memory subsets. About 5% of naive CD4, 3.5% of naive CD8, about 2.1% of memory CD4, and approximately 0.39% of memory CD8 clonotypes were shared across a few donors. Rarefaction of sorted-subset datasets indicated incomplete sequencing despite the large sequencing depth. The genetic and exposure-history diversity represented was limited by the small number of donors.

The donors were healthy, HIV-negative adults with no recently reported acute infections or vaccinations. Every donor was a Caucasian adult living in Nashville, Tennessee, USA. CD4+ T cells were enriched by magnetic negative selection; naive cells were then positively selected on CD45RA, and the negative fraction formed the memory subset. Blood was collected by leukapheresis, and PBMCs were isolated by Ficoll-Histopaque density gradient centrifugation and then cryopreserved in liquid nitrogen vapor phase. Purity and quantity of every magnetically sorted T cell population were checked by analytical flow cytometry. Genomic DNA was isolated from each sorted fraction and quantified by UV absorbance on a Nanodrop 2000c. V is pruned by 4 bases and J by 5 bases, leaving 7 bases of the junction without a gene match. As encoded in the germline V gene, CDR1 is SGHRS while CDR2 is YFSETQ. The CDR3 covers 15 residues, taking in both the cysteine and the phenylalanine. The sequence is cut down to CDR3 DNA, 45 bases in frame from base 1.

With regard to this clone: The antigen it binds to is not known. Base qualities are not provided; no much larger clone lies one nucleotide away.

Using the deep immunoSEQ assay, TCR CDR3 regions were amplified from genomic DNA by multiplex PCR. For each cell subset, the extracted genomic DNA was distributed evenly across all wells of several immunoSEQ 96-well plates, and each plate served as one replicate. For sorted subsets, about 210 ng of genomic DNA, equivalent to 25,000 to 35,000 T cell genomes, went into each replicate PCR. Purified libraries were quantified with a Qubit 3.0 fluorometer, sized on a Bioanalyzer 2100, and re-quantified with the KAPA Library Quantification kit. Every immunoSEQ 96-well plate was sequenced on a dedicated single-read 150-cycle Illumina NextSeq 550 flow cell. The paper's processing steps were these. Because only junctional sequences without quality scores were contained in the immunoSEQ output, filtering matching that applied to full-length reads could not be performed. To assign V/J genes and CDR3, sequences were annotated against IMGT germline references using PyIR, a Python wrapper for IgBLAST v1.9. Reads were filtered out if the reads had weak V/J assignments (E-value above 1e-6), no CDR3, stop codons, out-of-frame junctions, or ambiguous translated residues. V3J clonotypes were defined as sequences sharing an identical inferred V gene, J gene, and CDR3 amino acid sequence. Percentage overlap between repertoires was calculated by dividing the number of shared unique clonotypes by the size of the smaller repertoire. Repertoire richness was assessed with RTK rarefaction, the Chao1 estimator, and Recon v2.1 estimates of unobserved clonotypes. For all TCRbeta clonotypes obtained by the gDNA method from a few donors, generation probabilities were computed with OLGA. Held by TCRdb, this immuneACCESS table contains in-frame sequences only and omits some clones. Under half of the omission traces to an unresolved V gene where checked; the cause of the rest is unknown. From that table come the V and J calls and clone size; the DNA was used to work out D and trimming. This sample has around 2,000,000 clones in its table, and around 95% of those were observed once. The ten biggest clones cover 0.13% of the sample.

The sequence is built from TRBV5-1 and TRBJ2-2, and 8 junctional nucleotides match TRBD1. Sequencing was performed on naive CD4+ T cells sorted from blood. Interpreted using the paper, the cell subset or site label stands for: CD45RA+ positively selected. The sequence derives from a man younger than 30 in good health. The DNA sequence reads TGCGCCAGCAGCCTCCGCAGGGGGCAGACCGGGGAGCTGTTTTTT. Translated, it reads CASSLRRGQTGELFF.